Following are 18 T cell receptor beta chains from one sample sequenced in a study of CD8+ T cells in alopecia areata. Extraction of RNA preceded its reverse transcription into cDNA, which served as the sequencing template. Sequencing used immunoSEQ multiplex PCR; TCRdb keeps in-frame clones, though not all of them. The sample carries 100,000 to 120,000 clones, 58% recorded once. The sequenced sample was NKG2D-low CD8+ T cells sorted from blood. The receptors come from a human donor with alopecia areata.

The chain carries TRBV7-3 and TRBJ2-7, with D unclear. Germline CDR1 is SGHTA and CDR2 is FQGTGA. V was clipped by 1 base and J by 2 bases, with 15 bases between them. CDR3 length: 16 residues. The CDR3, as DNA: TGTGCCAGCAGCTTAATGGCTCCCGGCGGAGCCTACGAGCAGTACTTC. Encoded protein: CASSLMAPGGAYEQYF.

The gene calls are TRBV7-6 and TRBJ2-7; 10 bases line up with TRBD1. The CDR3 is 13 residues long. The V segment lost 5 bases and the J segment 5 bases; nucleotides outside the gene matches: 3. CDR1 is SGHVS, CDR2 FNYEAQ, per germline. CDR3 sequence reads: CASSDGTGDEQYF. The CDR3 DNA sequence: TGTGCCAGCAGCGACGGGACAGGGGACGAGCAGTACTTC.

There are a few counts of this clone. This rearrangement joins TRBV14 to TRBJ2-7; a weak D match, TRBD2 (5 bases). Trimming left V 5 bases short and J 6 bases short, with 14 bases between. The CDR3 consists of 13 residues. The V gene's germline CDR1 is SGHDN and CDR2 FVKESK. In DNA, the CDR3 is TGTGCCAGCAGCTGGACGGGGATGGGCGAGCAGTACTTC. Translation gives CASSWTGMGEQYF.

The chain couples TRBV27 to TRBJ2-1, with 7 bases fitting TRBD2. The CDR3 has 15 residues. J gave up 4 bases and V 3 bases, and 6 bases lay outside the gene matches. The germline gives CDR1 MNHEY, CDR2 SMNVEV (reference sequence). In DNA form, the CDR3 reads TGTGCCAGCAGTTTTGTTCTAGCGGTATACAATGAGCAGTTCTTC. Its protein is CASSFVLAVYNEQFF.

The V gene is TRBV28, the J gene TRBJ2-7, with TRBD2 matching 8 bases. Trimming at V came to 5 bases and at J to 4 bases, leaving 7 bases not matched to a gene. This CDR3 has 14 residues. CDR1 is MDHEN, CDR2 SYDVKM, per germline. CDR3 in amino acids: CASSHTSGVYEQYF. The CDR3 bases are TGTGCCAGCAGTCACACTAGCGGTGTTTACGAGCAGTACTTC.

The V and J genes are TRBV5-6 and TRBJ2-1; TRBD2 matches 9 bases. This CDR3 spans 16 amino acids. Germline values: CDR1 SGHDT, CDR2 YYEEEE. Trimming took 4 bases from V and 9 from J; bases not matched to a gene: 14. The CDR3: CASSPFERGVWTEQFF. CDR3 nucleotide sequence: TGTGCCAGCAGCCCGTTTGAGCGGGGGGTCTGGACTGAGCAGTTCTTC. Together with reference TRBV5-6 and TRBJ2-1, the CDR3 gives the full variable domain: DAGVTQSPTHLIKTRGQQVTLRCSPKSGHDTVSWYQQALGQGPQFIFQYYEEEERQRGNFPDRFSGHQFPNYSSELNVNALLLGDSALYLCASSPFERGVWTEQFFGPGTRLTVL.

The J gene is TRBJ2-7, the V gene TRBV27; 7 bases align to TRBD2. Germline-derived CDR1 and CDR2 are MNHEY and SMNVEV (reference sequence). The V and J ends lost 10 bases and 5 bases, in that order; junction bases with no gene match: 11. The CDR3 consists of 13 residues. The CDR3 region is CATQLSGRDEQYF. DNA of the CDR3: TGTGCCACCCAGTTATCAGGGAGGGACGAGCAGTACTTC.

The V call is TRBV25-1, the J call TRBJ1-2; D gene uncertain. The CDR3 loop spans 12 amino acids. CDR1 MGHDK and CDR2 SYGVNS come from the germline V gene. The V gene lost 2 bases and the J gene lost 8 bases, with 9 bases spanning the gap. CDR3 loop: CASSEQIEGYTF. The CDR3 DNA reads as TGTGCCAGCAGTGAACAAATCGAGGGCTACACCTTC.

The chain joins TRBV30 to TRBJ2-7, with D uncertain. Germline CDR1 and CDR2: GTSNPN and SVGIG (reference sequence). The length of the CDR3 is 12 residues. The V end was cut by 0 bases, the J end by 3 bases, with 6 bases between. In DNA form, the CDR3 reads TGTGCCTGGAGTGTATCACACTACGAGCAGTACTTC. Amino acids: CAWSVSHYEQYF.

This chain connects TRBV4-1 to TRBJ2-5; no reliable D call. V gave up 1 base and J gave up 5 bases, with 5 bases separating them. The CDR3 is 12 residues long. The germline V gene has CDR1 MGHRA and CDR2 YSYEKL. CDR3 in amino acids: CASSQVSETQYF. The CDR3 DNA is TGCGCCAGCAGCCAAGTAAGCGAGACCCAGTACTTC.

The rearrangement uses TRBV5-1 and TRBJ2-2, with 8 bases fitting TRBD1. The germline CDR1 and CDR2 sequences are SGHRS and YFSETQ. This CDR3 contains 15 residues. V shed 4 bases, J shed 0 bases, and the junction held 2 bases outside the gene matches. The CDR3, as DNA: TGCGCCAGCAGCCCGGGACAGGCGAACACCGGGGAGCTGTTTTTT. Translated: CASSPGQANTGELFF.

The V call is TRBV5-1, the J call TRBJ2-7; tentatively, D is TRBD1 or TRBD2 (5 bases each). The CDR3 is 14 residues long. V was shortened by 4 bases and J by 2 bases, with 13 bases between the two germline ends. Germline-derived CDR1 and CDR2 are SGHRS and YFSETQ. The DNA of the CDR3 is TGCGCCAGCAGCGTAACGGGACGGCCCTACGAGCAGTACTTC. Protein product: CASSVTGRPYEQYF.

Notes on this clone: Other nucleotide sequences from this sample produce the same CDR3. V and J are TRBV2 and TRBJ2-1; the D gene is possibly TRBD2 (5 bases). CDR1 is SNHLY and CDR2 is FYNNEI in the germline V gene. The CDR3 totals 10 residues. Trimming cost V 8 bases and J 6 bases, with 5 bases left between them. The CDR3 reads CASEGNEQFF. CDR3 coding DNA: TGTGCCAGCGAGGGCAATGAGCAGTTCTTC. Full variable domain (outside the CDR3, taken from reference TRBV2 and TRBJ2-1): EPEVTQTPSHQVTQMGQEVILRCVPISNHLYFYWYRQILGQKVEFLVSFYNNEISEKSEIFDDQFSVERPDGSNFTLKIRSTKLEDSAMYFCASEGNEQFFGPGTRLTVL.

The chain carries TRBV9 and TRBJ2-2; no clear D gene. V lost 4 bases and J lost 6, with 10 bases in between. This CDR3 contains 13 residues. The germline V gene has CDR1 SGDLS and CDR2 YYNGEE. This chain's CDR3 is CASSLSGAGELFF. CDR3 nucleotide sequence: TGTGCCAGCAGCCTAAGTGGGGCCGGGGAGCTGTTTTTT. Combining the CDR3 with reference TRBV9 and TRBJ2-2 gives the whole variable domain DSGVTQTPKHLITATGQRVTLRCSPRSGDLSVYWYQQSLDQGLQFLIQYYNGEERAKGNILERFSAQQFPDLHSELNLSSLELGDSALYFCASSLSGAGELFFGEGSRLTVL.

This clone was recorded a few times. The chain employs TRBV20-1 and TRBJ2-3; D ambiguous. V gave up 5 bases and J gave up 2 bases, with 2 bases separating them. CDR3 length: 10 amino acids. Germline loops: CDR1 DFQATT, CDR2 SNEGSKA (reference sequence). The CDR3 here is CSAFTDTQYF. In DNA form, the CDR3 reads TGCAGTGCTTTCACAGATACGCAGTATTTT.

The chain uses TRBV5-1 and TRBJ1-3; TRBD1 aligns across 10 bases. Trimming cost V 3 bases and J 0 bases; bases outside gene matches: 6. Germline-derived CDR1 and CDR2 are SGHRS and YFSETQ. CDR3 length: 17 amino acids. The CDR3 loop reads CASSSRDRGTSGNTIYF. CDR3 in DNA: TGCGCCAGCAGCTCCCGGGACAGGGGTACCTCTGGAAACACCATATATTTT.

The sample holds a few counts of this clone. The rearrangement joins TRBV27 to TRBJ1-1; 9 bases are a match to TRBD1. V dropped 5 bases and J dropped 1; count of bases not matched to a gene: 5. The CDR3 loop spans 15 amino acids. Germline V gives CDR1 MNHEY, CDR2 SMNVEV (reference sequence). The CDR3, as DNA: TGTGCCAGCAGTCCACGGGACAGGGCGAACACTGAAGCTTTCTTT. It is translated as CASSPRDRANTEAFF.

CDR3 coding DNA: TGCAGCGTTGAAGACACAACACTGGACGGGGGCTACACCTTC. It codes for CSVEDTTLDGGYTF. The chain employs TRBV29-1 and TRBJ1-2; no firm D call. Trimming removed 0 bases from V and 8 bases from J, with 16 bases in between. Germline CDR1 reads SQVTM; CDR2 reads ANQGSEA. The CDR3 has 14 residues.